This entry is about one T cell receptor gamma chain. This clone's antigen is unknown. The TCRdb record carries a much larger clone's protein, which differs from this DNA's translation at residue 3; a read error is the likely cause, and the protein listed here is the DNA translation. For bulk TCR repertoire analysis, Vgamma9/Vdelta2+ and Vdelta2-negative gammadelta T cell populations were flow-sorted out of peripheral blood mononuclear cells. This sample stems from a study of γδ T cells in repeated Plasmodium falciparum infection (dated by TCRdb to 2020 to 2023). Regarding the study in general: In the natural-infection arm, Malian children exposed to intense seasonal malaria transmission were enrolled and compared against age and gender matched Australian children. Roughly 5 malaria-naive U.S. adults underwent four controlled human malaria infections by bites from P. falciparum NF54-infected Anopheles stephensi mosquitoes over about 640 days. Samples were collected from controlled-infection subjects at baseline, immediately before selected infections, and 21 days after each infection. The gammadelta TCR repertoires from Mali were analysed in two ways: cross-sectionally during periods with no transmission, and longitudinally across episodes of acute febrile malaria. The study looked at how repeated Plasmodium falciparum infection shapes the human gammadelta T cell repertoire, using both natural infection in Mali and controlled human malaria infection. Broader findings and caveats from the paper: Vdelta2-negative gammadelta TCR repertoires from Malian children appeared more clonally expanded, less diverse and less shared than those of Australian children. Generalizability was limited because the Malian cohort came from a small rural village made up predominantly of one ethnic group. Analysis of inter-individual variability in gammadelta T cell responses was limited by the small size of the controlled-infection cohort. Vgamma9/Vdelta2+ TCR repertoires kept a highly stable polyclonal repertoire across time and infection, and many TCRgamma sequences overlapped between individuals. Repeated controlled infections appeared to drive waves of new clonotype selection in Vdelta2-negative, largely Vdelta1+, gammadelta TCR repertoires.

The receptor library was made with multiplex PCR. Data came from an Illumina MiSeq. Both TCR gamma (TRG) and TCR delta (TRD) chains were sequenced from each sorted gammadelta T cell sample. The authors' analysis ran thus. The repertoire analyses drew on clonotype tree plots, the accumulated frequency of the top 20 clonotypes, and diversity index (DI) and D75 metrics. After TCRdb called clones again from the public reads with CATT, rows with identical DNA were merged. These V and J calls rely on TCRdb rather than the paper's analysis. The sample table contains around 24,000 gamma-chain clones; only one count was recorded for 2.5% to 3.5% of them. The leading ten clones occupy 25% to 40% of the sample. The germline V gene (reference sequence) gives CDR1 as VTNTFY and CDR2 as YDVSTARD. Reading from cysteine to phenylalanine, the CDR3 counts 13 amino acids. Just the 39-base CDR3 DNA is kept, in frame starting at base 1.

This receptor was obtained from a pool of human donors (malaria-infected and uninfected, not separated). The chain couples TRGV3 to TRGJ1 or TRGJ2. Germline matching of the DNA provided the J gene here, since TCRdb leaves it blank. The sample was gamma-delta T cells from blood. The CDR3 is CAAWELNYYKKLF. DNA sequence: TGTGCCGCCTGGGAGTTGAATTATTATAAGAAACTCTTT.